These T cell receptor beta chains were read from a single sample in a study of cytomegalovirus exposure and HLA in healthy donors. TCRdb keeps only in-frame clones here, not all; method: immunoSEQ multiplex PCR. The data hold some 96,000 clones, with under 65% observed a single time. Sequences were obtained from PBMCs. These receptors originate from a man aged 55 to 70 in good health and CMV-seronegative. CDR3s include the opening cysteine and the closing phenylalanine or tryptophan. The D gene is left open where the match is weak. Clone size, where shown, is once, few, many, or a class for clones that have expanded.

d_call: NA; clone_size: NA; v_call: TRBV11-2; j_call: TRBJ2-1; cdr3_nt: TGTGCCAGCAGCTCAACCGCTGGACTGCCCAATGAGCAGTTCTTC; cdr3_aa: CASSSTAGLPNEQFF
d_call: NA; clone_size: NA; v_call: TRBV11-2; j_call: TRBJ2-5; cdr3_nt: TGTGCCAGCAGCTTAGATCTACAGAATCAAGAGACCCAGTACTTC; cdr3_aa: CASSLDLQNQETQYF
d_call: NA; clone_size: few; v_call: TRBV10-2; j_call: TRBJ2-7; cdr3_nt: TGCGCCAGCAGTGGCGACTACGAGCAGTACTTC; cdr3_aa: CASSGDYEQYF
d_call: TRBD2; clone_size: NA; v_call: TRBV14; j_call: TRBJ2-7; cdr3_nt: TGTGCCAGCAGCCCGGGACTAGCGGCTCGGGAGCAGTACTTC; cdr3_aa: CASSPGLAAREQYF
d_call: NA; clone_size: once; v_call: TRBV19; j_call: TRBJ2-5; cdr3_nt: TGTGCCAGTAGTACCTTCGACAAGATCCAAGAGACCCAGTACTTC; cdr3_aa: CASSTFDKIQETQYF
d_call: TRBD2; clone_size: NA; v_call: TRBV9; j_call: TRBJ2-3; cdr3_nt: TGTGCCAGCAGCGGGTGGACTAGCGGCGCAGATACGCAGTATTTT; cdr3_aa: CASSGWTSGADTQYF
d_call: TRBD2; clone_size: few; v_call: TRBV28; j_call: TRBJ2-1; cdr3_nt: TGTGCCAGCAGTTCGGGACTAGCGGGGGAAGGGCAGTTCTTC; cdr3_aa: CASSSGLAGEGQFF
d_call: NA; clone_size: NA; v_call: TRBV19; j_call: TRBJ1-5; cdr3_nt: TGTGCCAGTGAAGGGACTTTCAATCAGCCCCAGCATTTT; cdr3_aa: CASEGTFNQPQHF
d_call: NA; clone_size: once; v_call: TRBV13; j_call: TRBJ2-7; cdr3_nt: TGTGCCAGCAGCTTAATGTTTGGGCTAGCTAACTACGAGCAGTACTTC; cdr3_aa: CASSLMFGLANYEQYF
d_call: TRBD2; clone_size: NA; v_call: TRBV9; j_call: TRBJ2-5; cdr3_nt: TGTGCCAGCAGTTCAGGACTAGCGGGGGGACAAGAGACCCAGTACTTC; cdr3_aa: CASSSGLAGGQETQYF
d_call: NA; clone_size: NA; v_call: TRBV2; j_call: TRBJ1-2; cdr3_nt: TGTGCCAGCATCGTCTCCGGGGGCGCGGGGGCCCTTTCCTATGGCTACACCTTC; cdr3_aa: CASIVSGGAGALSYGYTF
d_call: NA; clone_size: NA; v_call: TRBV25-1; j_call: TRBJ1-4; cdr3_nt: TGTGCCAGCACAAAGGGGGACGCAACTAATGAAAAACTGTTTTTT; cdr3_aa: CASTKGDATNEKLFF
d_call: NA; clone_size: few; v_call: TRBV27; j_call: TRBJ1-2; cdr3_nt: TGTGCCAGCAGTCTATCAGTAACTTATGGCTACACCTTC; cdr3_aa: CASSLSVTYGYTF
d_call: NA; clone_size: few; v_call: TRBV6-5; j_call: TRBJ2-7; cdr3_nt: TGTGCCAGCAGCCCCGCGCTGTACCACGAGCAGTACTTC; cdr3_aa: CASSPALYHEQYF
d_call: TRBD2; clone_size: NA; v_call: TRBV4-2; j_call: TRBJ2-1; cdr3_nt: TGTGCCAGCAGCCAAGCGGGACTAGATACATACAATGAGCAGTTCTTC; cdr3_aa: CASSQAGLDTYNEQFF
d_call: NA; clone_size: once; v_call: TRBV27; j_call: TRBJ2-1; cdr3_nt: TGTGCCAGCAGTTTGCGAAGCGGCCCTGAGCAGTTCTTC; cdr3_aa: CASSLRSGPEQFF
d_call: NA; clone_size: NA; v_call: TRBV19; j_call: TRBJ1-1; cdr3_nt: TGTGCCAGTAGTCCCTATCAGGGTCTGAACACTGAAGCTTTCTTT; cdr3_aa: CASSPYQGLNTEAFF
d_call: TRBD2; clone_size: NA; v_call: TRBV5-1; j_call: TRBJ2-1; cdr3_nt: TGCGCCAGCAGCGTCCCTTTAAGCGGGGGTTCCTACAATGAGCAGTTCTTC; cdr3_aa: CASSVPLSGGSYNEQFF
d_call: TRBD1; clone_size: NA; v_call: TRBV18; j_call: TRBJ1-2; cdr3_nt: TGTGCCAGCTCACCATCACAGGGGTCTTTCTATGGCTACACCTTC; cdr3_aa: CASSPSQGSFYGYTF
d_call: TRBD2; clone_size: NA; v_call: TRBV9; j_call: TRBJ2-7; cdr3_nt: TGTGCCAGTAGCGTAGAGGGGATAGCGGGATTAAACGAGCAGTACTTC; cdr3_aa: CASSVEGIAGLNEQYF
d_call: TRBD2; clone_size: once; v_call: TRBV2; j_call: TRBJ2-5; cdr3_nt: TGTGCCAGCAGAAAGGAAGCGGGGGGGCTAAAGACCCAGTACTTC; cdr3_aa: CASRKEAGGLKTQYF
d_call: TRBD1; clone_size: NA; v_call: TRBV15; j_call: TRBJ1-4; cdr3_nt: TGTGCCACCAGCTATCGGGACAGGGGGTCGACTAATGAAAAACTGTTTTTT; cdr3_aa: CATSYRDRGSTNEKLFF
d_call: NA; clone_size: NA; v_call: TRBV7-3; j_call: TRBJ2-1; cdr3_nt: TGTGCCAGCAGCCCCGATCCGTCTAGCTCCTACAATGAGCAGTTCTTC; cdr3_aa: CASSPDPSSSYNEQFF
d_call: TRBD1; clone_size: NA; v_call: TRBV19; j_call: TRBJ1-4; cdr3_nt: TGTGCCAGTAGCCGGGACAGGGGTTTCGGGGTTGATGAAAAACTGTTTTTT; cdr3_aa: CASSRDRGFGVDEKLFF
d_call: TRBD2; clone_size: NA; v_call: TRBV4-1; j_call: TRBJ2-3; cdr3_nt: TGCGCCAGCAGCCAGGGACTAGCTGTTATCCTTGATACGCAGTATTTT; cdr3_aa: CASSQGLAVILDTQYF
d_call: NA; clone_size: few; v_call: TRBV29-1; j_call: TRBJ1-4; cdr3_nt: TGCAGCGTTGGGGGGGGAATGGGTAATGAAAAACTGTTTTTT; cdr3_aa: CSVGGGMGNEKLFF
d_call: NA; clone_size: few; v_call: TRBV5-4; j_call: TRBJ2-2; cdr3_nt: TGTGCCAGCAGCTCTAGGGCGGGCTACACCGGGGAGCTGTTTTTT; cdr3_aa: CASSSRAGYTGELFF
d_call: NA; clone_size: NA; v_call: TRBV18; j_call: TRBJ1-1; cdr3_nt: TGTGCCAGCTCACCGGGGGCGGACATCGTGAACACTGAAGCTTTCTTT; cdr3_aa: CASSPGADIVNTEAFF
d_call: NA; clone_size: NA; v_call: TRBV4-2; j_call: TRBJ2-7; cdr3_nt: TGTGCCAGCAGCCAAGGAGGTAGCGCCCTGCCCTACGAGCAGTACTTC; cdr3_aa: CASSQGGSALPYEQYF
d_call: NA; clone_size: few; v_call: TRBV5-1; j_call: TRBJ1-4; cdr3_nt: TGCGCCAGCAGCCGGGGCCCCGGGAGCTCTAATGAAAAACTGTTTTTT; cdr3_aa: CASSRGPGSSNEKLFF
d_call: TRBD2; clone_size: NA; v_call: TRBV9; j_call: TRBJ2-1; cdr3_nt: TGTGCCAGCAGCACCCGGGACTACTCCTACAATGAGCAGTTCTTC; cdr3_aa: CASSTRDYSYNEQFF
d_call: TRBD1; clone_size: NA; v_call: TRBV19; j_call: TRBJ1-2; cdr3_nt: TGTGCCAGTACTCCCGGGACAGGGGGGGTGTATGGCTACACCTTC; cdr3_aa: CASTPGTGGVYGYTF
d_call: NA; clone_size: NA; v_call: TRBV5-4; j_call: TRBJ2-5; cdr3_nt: TGTGCCAGCAGCTCCCTACAGGAGTCTCAAGAGACCCAGTACTTC; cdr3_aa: CASSSLQESQETQYF
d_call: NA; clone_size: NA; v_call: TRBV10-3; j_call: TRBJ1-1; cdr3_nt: TGTGCCATCAGCCCTACAGACGATGAAGCTTTCTTT; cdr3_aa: CAISPTDDEAFF
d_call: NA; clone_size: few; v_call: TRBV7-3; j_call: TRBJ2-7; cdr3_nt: TGTGCCAGCAGCTTAACCCACAACTACGAGCAGTACTTC; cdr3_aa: CASSLTHNYEQYF
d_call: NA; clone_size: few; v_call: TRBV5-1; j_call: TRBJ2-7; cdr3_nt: TGCGCCAGCAGCTTCCAGGCTCCCTACGAGCAGTACTTC; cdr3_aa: CASSFQAPYEQYF
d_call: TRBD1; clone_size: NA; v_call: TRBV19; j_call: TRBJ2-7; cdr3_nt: TGTGCCAGTAGTCGGAGACAGGGACCCCACGAGCAGTACTTC; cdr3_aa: CASSRRQGPHEQYF
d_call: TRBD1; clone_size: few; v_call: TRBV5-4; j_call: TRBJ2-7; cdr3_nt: TGTGCCAGCAGCTTGGCAGGCAGGGGGCCCCCCTACGAGCAGTACTTC; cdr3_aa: CASSLAGRGPPYEQYF
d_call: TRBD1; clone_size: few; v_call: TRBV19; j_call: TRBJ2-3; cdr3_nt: TGTGCCAGTAGTCCAGGGACAGGACGCACAGATACGCAGTATTTT; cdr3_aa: CASSPGTGRTDTQYF
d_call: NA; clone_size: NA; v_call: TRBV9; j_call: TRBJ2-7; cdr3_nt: TGTGCCAGCAGCGTAGGAGGTACGGGAGTGGGCGAGCAGTACTTC; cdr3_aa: CASSVGGTGVGEQYF
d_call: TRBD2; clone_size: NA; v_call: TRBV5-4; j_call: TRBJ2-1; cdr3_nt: TGTGCCAGCAGCTTGGGGACTAGCGGGCTATTGCAGTTCTTC; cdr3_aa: CASSLGTSGLLQFF
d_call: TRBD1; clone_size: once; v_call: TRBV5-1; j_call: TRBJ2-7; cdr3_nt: TGCGCCAGCAGCTTGGCCCACTCGACAGGGGTAGGCTCCTACGAGCAGTACTTC; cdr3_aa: CASSLAHSTGVGSYEQYF
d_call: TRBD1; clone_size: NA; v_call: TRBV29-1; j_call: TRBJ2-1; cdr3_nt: TGCAGCGGACCGGGACAGGGTGGCAATGAGCAGTTCTTC; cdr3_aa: CSGPGQGGNEQFF
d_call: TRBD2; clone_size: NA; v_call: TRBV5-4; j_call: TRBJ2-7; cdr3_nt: TGTGCCAGCAGCTCGGGGGCTAGCGGGAGGGGGGAGCAGTACTTC; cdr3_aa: CASSSGASGRGEQYF
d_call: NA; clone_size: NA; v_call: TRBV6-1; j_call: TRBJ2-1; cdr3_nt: TGTGCCAGCAGTCCTAGGGACACCTACAATGAGCAGTTCTTC; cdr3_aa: CASSPRDTYNEQFF
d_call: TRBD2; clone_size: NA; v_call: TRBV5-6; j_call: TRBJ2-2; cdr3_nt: TGTGCCAGTCAGAGGCTAGCGGGATCGAACACCGGGGAGCTGTTTTTT; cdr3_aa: CASQRLAGSNTGELFF
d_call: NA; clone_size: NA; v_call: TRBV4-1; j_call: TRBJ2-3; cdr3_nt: TGCGCCAGCAGCCCGGGAACTAGCACAGATACGCAGTATTTT; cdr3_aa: CASSPGTSTDTQYF
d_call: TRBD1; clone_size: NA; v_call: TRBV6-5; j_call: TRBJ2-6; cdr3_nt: TGTGCCAGCGGACAGGGGGGCTCTGGGGCCAACGTCCTGACTTTC; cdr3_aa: CASGQGGSGANVLTF
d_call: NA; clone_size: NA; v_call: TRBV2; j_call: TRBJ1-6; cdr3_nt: TGTGCCAGCAGAGGACCCACTACAGGGAGTACGGATTCACCCCTCCACTTT; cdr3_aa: CASRGPTTGSTDSPLHF
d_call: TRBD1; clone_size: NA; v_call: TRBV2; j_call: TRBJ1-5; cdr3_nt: TGTGCCAGCAGTGTATCGAGGGACAGGGGAGGCAATCAGCCCCAGCATTTT; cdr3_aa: CASSVSRDRGGNQPQHF
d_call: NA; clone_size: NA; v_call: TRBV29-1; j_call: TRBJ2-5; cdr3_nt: TGCAGCGTTGAAGCAGGGCGGGAGACCCAGTACTTC; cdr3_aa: CSVEAGRETQYF
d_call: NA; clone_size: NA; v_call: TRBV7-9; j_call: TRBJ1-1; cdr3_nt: TGTGCCATAGAGAGGAACACTGAAGCTTTCTTT; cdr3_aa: CAIERNTEAFF
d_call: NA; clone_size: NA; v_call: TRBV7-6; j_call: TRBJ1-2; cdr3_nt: TGTGCCAGCAGCTTAGCCGGGGGGGATGGCTACACCTTC; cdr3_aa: CASSLAGGDGYTF
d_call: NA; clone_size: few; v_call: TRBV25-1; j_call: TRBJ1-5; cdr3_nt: TGTGCCAGCAGTGATGCCTACGGCAATCAGCCCCAGCATTTT; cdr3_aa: CASSDAYGNQPQHF
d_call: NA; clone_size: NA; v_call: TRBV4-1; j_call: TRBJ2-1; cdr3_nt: TGCGCCAGCAGCCAAGTTAGGGGTTCCTACAATGAGCAGTTCTTC; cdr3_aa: CASSQVRGSYNEQFF
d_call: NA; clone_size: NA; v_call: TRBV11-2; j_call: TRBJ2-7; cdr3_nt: TGTGCCAGCAGCTTAGGAGAAACCTACGAGCAGTACTTC; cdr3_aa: CASSLGETYEQYF
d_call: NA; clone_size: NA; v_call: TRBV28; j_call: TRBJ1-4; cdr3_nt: TGTGCCAGCAGGGGAACAGGGATCCGAGAAAAACTGTTTTTT; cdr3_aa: CASRGTGIREKLFF
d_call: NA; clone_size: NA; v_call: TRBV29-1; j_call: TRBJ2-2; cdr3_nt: TGCAGCGTTGCGCAGTTCTTCTCTGGGGAGCTGTTTTTT; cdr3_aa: CSVAQFFSGELFF